This is a list of T cell receptor beta chains from one sample in a study of healthy donors' naive CD4 and CD8 T cells. Via MiXCR, TCRdb re-called the reads, giving one row per CDR3 protein. Among 200,000 or so distinct CDR3 sequences listed, 74% were seen once. The sample was naive CD4+ and CD8+ T cells sorted from blood, pooled from several donors. These receptors were taken from a pool of human donors in good health; the sample pools cells from several healthy donors. CDR3s include the opening cysteine and the closing phenylalanine or tryptophan. A D gene is named only where the DNA matches it firmly. Clone size appears in some rows only: once, few, many, or a class for an expanded clone.

TRBJ1-1,.,.,TRBV19,CASSEEYTEAFF,TGTGCCAGTAGTGAGGAGTACACTGAAGCTTTCTTT
TRBJ2-7,.,.,TRBV6-5,CASTQDHEQYF,TGTGCCAGCACCCAAGACCACGAGCAGTACTTC
TRBJ1-5,TRBD1,.,TRBV2,CASSGQGKYQPQHF,TGTGCCAGTAGCGGACAGGGCAAGTACCAGCCCCAGCATTTT
TRBJ2-4,.,.,TRBV27,CASSLIQGDIQYF,TGTGCCAGCAGTTTAATCCAGGGAGACATTCAGTACTTC
TRBJ1-1,.,once,TRBV2,CASSDLVEGTEAFF,TGTGCCAGCAGTGATTTGGTGGAGGGGACTGAAGCTTTCTTT
TRBJ1-1,.,.,TRBV29-1,CSVEAHLNTEAFF,TGCAGCGTTGAAGCCCATCTGAACACTGAAGCTTTCTTT
TRBJ2-3,.,.,TRBV7-9,CASTPPGVSTDTQYF,TGTGCCAGCACGCCCCCGGGGGTAAGCACAGATACGCAGTATTTT
TRBJ1-5,.,.,TRBV27,CASSLRQYSNQPQHF,TGTGCCAGCAGTCTAAGACAGTATAGCAATCAGCCCCAGCATTTT
TRBJ1-2,TRBD1,few,TRBV29-1,CSVGKDREPGYTF,TGCAGCGTCGGTAAGGACAGGGAGCCTGGCTACACCTTC
TRBJ1-2,.,.,TRBV4-3,CASSQDRVWSNYGYTF,TGCGCCAGCAGCCAAGATCGGGTCTGGTCGAACTATGGCTACACCTTC
TRBJ1-3,.,few,TRBV19,CASSNRFGNTIYF,TGTGCCAGTAGTAACCGATTTGGAAACACCATATATTTT
TRBJ2-5,.,.,TRBV7-2,CASSSPHSFLYQETQYF,TGTGCCAGCAGCTCACCACATAGTTTCCTGTACCAAGAGACCCAGTACTTC
TRBJ2-2,TRBD2,.,TRBV6-5,CASSPGLAVTGELFF,TGTGCCAGCAGCCCCGGACTAGCGGTGACCGGGGAGCTGTTTTTT
TRBJ1-1,.,.,TRBV19,CASSMQTPTGLTTEAFF,TGTGCCAGTAGTATGCAAACACCTACAGGGTTGACCACTGAAGCTTTCTTT
TRBJ2-1,.,.,TRBV5-6,CASSFSGYNEQFF,TGTGCCAGCAGCTTCTCCGGGTACAATGAGCAGTTCTTC
TRBJ2-1,.,.,TRBV19,CASTQGTPYNEQFF,TGTGCCAGTACACAGGGTACGCCCTACAATGAGCAGTTCTTC
TRBJ2-7,TRBD2,few,TRBV19,CASSSPSGSDWEQYF,TGTGCCAGTAGTAGCCCTAGCGGGAGCGACTGGGAGCAGTACTTC
TRBJ2-1,.,.,TRBV19,CASSILGNHNEQFF,TGTGCCAGTAGTATTCTCGGCAATCACAATGAGCAGTTCTTC
TRBJ2-1,.,.,TRBV20-1,CSARIALGYKQFF,TGCAGTGCCCGGATAGCCCTAGGCTATAAGCAGTTCTTC
TRBJ2-1,TRBD1,.,TRBV27,CASSLTGGQQFF,TGTGCCAGCAGTCTTACAGGGGGACAGCAGTTCTTC
TRBJ2-7,TRBD2,.,TRBV29-1,CSVEDSSGYEQYF,TGCAGCGTTGAAGACTCTAGCGGCTACGAGCAGTACTTC
TRBJ2-7,.,.,TRBV10-3,CAISEEGSEQYF,TGTGCCATCAGTGAGGAGGGTTCCGAGCAGTACTTC
TRBJ1-3,.,.,TRBV29-1,CSVKSGNTIYF,TGCAGCGTCAAATCTGGAAACACCATATATTTT
TRBJ1-2,.,.,TRBV29-1,CSVENQGRYGYTF,TGCAGCGTTGAAAACCAGGGACGCTATGGCTACACCTTC
TRBJ1-5,TRBD1,few,TRBV6-2/TRBV6-3,CASSPGQGNQPQHF,TGTGCCAGCTCACCTGGACAGGGGAATCAGCCCCAGCATTTT
TRBJ1-2,.,.,TRBV6-1,CASSELAVKSGGYGYTF,TGTGCCAGCAGTGAACTCGCTGTAAAGTCGGGGGGCTATGGCTACACCTTC
TRBJ2-7,TRBD2,.,TRBV4-1,CASSHRTSGAYEQYF,TGCGCCAGCAGCCACCGGACTAGCGGCGCCTACGAGCAGTACTTC
TRBJ2-1,TRBD1,.,TRBV18,CASSPGTGGHNEQFF,TGTGCCAGCTCACCCGGGACAGGGGGACACAATGAGCAGTTCTTC
TRBJ1-2,.,.,TRBV5-6,CASSFQLTGAYGYTF,TGTGCCAGCAGCTTCCAATTAACAGGTGCCTATGGCTACACCTTC
TRBJ1-1,.,once,TRBV18,CASSPKETPNTEAFF,TGTGCCAGCTCACCTAAAGAGACACCGAACACTGAAGCTTTCTTT
TRBJ2-7,.,.,TRBV23-1,CASSHRVGGSLYEQYF,TGCGCCAGCAGCCACCGGGTTGGGGGTTCCCTTTACGAGCAGTACTTC
TRBJ2-6,.,.,TRBV12-3/TRBV12-4,CASSHQVGRGANVLTF,TGTGCCAGCAGTCACCAGGTGGGACGGGGGGCCAACGTCCTGACTTTC
TRBJ1-3,.,once,TRBV15,CATSRRVGAGNTIYF,TGTGCCACCAGCAGGAGGGTAGGGGCTGGAAACACCATATATTTT